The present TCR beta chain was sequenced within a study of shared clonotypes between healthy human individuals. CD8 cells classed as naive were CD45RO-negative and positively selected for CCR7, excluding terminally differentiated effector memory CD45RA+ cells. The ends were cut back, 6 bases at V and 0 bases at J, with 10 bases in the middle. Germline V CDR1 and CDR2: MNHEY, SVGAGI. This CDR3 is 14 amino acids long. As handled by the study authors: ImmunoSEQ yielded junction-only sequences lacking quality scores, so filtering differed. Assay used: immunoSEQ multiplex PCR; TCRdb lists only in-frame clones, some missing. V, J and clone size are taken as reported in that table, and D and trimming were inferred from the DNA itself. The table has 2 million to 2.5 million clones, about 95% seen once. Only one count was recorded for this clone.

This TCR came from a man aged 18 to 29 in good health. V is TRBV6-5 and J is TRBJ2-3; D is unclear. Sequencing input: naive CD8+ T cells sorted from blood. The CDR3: CASRLEISTDTQYF. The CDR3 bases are TGTGCCAGCAGGTTAGAGATTAGCACAGATACGCAGTATTTT.